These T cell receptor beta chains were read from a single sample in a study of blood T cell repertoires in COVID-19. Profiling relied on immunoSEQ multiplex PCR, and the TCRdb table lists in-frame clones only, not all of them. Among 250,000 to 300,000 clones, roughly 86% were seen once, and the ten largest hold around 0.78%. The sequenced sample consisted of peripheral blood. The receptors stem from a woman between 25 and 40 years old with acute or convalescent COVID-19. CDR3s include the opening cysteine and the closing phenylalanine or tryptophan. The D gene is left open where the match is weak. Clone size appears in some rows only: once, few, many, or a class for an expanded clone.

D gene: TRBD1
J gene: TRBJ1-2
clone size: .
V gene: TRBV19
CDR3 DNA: TGTGCCAGTAGAGACTGGGGGACAGGGCCAAACTATGGCTACACCTTC
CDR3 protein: CASRDWGTGPNYGYTF

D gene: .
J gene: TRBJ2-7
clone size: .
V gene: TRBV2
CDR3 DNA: TGTGCCAGCAGTGATGGGCCGGCAGCCTACGAGCAGTACTTC
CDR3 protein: CASSDGPAAYEQYF

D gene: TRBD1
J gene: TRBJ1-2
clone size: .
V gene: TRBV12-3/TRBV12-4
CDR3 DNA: TGTGCCAGCAGTCGGGACAGGGGGCACGGCTACACCTTC
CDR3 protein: CASSRDRGHGYTF

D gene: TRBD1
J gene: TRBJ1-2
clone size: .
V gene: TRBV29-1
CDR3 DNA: TGCAGCGTTGAATTTTCGACAGGGCTCTATGGCTACACCTTC
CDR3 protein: CSVEFSTGLYGYTF

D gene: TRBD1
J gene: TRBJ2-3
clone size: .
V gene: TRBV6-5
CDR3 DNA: TGTGCCAGCAGTTCTTGGGACAGGGGGCGAACAGATACGCAGTATTTT
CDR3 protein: CASSSWDRGRTDTQYF

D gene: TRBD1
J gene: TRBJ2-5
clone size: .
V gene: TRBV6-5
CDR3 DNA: TGTGCCAGCAGTTACGACTCGGGACAGATATATGAGACCCAGTACTTC
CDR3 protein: CASSYDSGQIYETQYF

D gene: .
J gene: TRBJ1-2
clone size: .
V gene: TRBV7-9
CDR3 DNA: TGTGCCAGCAGCTTACTACAGGACTATGGCTACACCTTC
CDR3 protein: CASSLLQDYGYTF

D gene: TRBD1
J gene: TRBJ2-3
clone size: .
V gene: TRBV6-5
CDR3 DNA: TGTGCCAGCAGATGGACAGGGACGGGCACAGATACGCAGTATTTT
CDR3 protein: CASRWTGTGTDTQYF

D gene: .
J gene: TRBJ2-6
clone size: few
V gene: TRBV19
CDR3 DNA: TGTGCCAGTAGACTTGAATCCAACGTCCTGACTTTC
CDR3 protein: CASRLESNVLTF

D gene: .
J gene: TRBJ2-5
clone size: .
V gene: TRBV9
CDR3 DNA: TGTGCCAGCAGCCCCAACCGCGGGCAAGGGACCCAGTACTTC
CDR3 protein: CASSPNRGQGTQYF

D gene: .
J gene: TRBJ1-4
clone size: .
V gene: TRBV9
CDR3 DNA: TGTGCCAGCAGCGTAGCTACGGGGAGTCGGGATGAAAAACTGTTTTTT
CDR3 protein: CASSVATGSRDEKLFF

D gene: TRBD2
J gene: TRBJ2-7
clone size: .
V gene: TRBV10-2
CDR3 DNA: TGCGCCAGCATTAGCGGGACCACCTCCTACGAGCAGTACTTC
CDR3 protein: CASISGTTSYEQYF

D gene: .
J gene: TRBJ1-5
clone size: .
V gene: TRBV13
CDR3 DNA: TGTGCCAGCAGCTTTCGTACGACAGGCTTCAATCAGCCCCAGCATTTT
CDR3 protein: CASSFRTTGFNQPQHF

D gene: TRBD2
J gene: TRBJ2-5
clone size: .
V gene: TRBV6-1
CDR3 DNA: TGTGCCAGCAGTGACCTTACTAGCGAGTACCAAGAGACCCAGTACTTC
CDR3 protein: CASSDLTSEYQETQYF

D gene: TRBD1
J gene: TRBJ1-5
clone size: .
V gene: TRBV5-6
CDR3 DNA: TGTGCCAGCAGCTTTTGGGTCGACAGGGGGAATCAGCCCCAGCATTTT
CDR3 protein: CASSFWVDRGNQPQHF

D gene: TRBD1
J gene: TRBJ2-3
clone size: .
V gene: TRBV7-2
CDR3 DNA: TGTGCCAGCAGCTTCCCTGACAGGGGGAAGGGGACTACCACAGATACGCAGTATTTT
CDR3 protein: CASSFPDRGKGTTTDTQYF

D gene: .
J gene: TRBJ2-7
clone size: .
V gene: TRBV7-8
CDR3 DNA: TGTGCCAGCAGCTTAGCGACAGGCTCCTACGAGCAGTACTTC
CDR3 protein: CASSLATGSYEQYF

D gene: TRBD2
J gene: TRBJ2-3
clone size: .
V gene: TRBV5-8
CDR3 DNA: TGTGCCAGCAGCTTGGGACTAGCGGGGATTAGCACAGATACGCAGTATTTT
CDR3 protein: CASSLGLAGISTDTQYF

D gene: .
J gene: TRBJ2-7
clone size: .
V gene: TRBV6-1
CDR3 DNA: TGTGCCAGCAGTGAATCGAGGCGAGGAGGCGAGCAGTACTTC
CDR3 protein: CASSESRRGGEQYF

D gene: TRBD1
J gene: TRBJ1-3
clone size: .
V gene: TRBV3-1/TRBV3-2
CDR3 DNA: TGTGCCAGCAGCCAAGAGGACAGGGGAGGTGGAAACACCATATATTTT
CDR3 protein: CASSQEDRGGGNTIYF

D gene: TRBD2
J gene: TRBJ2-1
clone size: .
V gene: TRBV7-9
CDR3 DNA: TGTGCCAGCAGCTTATACCTAGCGGGTCTCTACAATGAGCAGTTCTTC
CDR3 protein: CASSLYLAGLYNEQFF

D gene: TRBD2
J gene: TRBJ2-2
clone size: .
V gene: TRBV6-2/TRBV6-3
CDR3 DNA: TGTGCCAGCAGTTCCCCGCGGGAGCAGCCCGGGGAGCTGTTTTTT
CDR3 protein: CASSSPREQPGELFF

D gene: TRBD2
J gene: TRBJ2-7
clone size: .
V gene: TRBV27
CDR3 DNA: TGTGCCAGCAGTTCTCGACTAGCGGGAGGGAAAAGCGAGCAGTACTTC
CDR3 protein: CASSSRLAGGKSEQYF

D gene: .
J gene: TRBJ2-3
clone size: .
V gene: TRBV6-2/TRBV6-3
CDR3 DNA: TGTGCCAGCAGTTATAATCTACGAACCGGACTTTTAGATACGCAGTATTTT
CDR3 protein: CASSYNLRTGLLDTQYF

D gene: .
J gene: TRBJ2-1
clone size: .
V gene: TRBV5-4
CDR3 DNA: TGTGCCAGCAGCTTGATTAGGGGGAATGAGCAGTTCTTC
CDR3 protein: CASSLIRGNEQFF

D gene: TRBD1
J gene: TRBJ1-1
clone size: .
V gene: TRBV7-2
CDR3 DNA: TGTGCCAGCAGCTTAGGGGACAGGGGAGAAGCTTTCTTT
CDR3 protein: CASSLGDRGEAFF

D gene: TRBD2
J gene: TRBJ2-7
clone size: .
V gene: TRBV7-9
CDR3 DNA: TGTGCCAGCAGCCCATACTCTGGACTAGCGGTCTCCTACGAGCAGTACTTC
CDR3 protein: CASSPYSGLAVSYEQYF

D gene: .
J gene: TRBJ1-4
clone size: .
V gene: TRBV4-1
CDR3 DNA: TGCGCCAGCAGCTTCCGGGGGGAAACAACTAATGAAAAACTGTTTTTT
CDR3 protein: CASSFRGETTNEKLFF

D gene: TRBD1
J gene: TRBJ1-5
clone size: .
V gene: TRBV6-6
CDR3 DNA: TGTGCCAGCAGGAAAGGGACAGGGTCTCAGCCCCAGCATTTT
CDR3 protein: CASRKGTGSQPQHF